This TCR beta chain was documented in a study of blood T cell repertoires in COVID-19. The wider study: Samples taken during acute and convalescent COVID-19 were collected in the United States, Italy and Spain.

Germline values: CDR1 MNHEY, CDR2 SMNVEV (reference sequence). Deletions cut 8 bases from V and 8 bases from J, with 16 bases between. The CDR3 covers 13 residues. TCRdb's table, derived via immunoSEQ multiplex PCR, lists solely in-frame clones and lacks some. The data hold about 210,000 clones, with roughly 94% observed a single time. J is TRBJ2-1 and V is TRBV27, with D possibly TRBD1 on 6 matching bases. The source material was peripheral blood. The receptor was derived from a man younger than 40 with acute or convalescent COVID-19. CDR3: CASRDTLRDEQFF. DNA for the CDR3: TGTGCCAGCCGGGACACCTTAAGGGATGAGCAGTTCTTC.